The 26 T cell receptor beta chains in this list originate from one sample, sequenced in a study of blood T cell repertoires in COVID-19. Using immunoSEQ multiplex PCR, the repertoire was profiled, and TCRdb retains in-frame clones only, with some absent. The sample shows 330,000 or so clones, about 90% of them seen only once. Material for sequencing was PBMCs or T cells enriched from blood (not recorded which). Receptors originate from a man aged 25-40 years who had recovered from COVID-19.

The chain joins TRBV12-3 or TRBV12-4 to TRBJ1-2; possibly TRBD1 for D (5 bases). Trimming stripped 5 bases from V and 5 bases from J, with 9 bases between. The CDR3 has 12 amino acids. The CDR3 here is CASSPQGYGYTF. Written as DNA, the CDR3 is TGTGCCAGCAGTCCGCAGGGTTATGGCTACACCTTC.

This clone was recorded only once. V is TRBV27 and J is TRBJ2-7; 9 bases agree with TRBD1. CDR1 and CDR2 (germline): MNHEY, SMNVEV (reference sequence). Germline trimming cut 6 bases from V and 2 bases from J; bases unmatched to any gene: 8. This CDR3 contains 15 residues. CDR3 sequence: CASRGQGFATYEQYF. In DNA, the CDR3 is TGTGCCAGCAGGGGACAGGGTTTTGCTACCTACGAGCAGTACTTC.

The V gene is TRBV2, the J gene TRBJ2-1; 8 nucleotides align to TRBD2. Losses at the gene ends were 4 bases for V and 9 bases for J; bases not matched to a gene: 8. Looked up from germline, CDR1 is SNHLY and CDR2 is FYNNEI. The CDR3 extends over 14 amino acids. This chain's CDR3 is CASSVSGETGEQFF. Written as DNA, the CDR3 is TGTGCCAGCAGTGTTAGCGGGGAAACGGGTGAGCAGTTCTTC.

The rearrangement uses TRBV5-1 and TRBJ2-1, with 11 bases fitting TRBD2. Germline lookup yields CDR1 SGHRS and CDR2 YFSETQ. This CDR3 is 15 amino acids long. J gave up 2 bases and V 2 bases, and 0 bases lay outside the gene matches. This CDR3 reads CASSFSGGAYNEQFF. CDR3 in DNA: TGCGCCAGCAGCTTTAGCGGGGGGGCCTACAATGAGCAGTTCTTC.

This chain connects TRBV6-1 to TRBJ2-1; TRBD1 aligns across 9 bases. This CDR3 has 16 residues. Germline CDR1 reads MNHNS; CDR2 reads SASEGT. J was trimmed by 0 bases and V by 4 bases; bases with no gene match: 4. CDR3 coding DNA: TGTGCCAGCAGTGTCCGGGACAGGGTCTCCTACAATGAGCAGTTCTTC. Protein product: CASSVRDRVSYNEQFF.

The rearrangement links TRBV5-4 to TRBJ2-7, with a tentative D call TRBD1 (5 bases). V lost 2 bases to trimming and J lost 2 bases, with 11 bases between them. There are 14 residues in the CDR3. The germline V gene encodes CDR1 SGHNT and CDR2 YYREEE (reference sequence). CDR3 region: CASSFDSSPYEQYF. The DNA of the CDR3 is TGTGCCAGCAGCTTCGACAGTAGTCCCTACGAGCAGTACTTC. The full variable domain, its missing parts supplied by reference TRBV5-4 and TRBJ2-7, is ETGVTQSPTHLIKTRGQQVTLRCSSQSGHNTVSWYQQALGQGPQFIFQYYREEENGRGNFPPRFSGLQFPNYSSELNVNALELDDSALYLCASSFDSSPYEQYFGPGTRLTVT.

The chain combines TRBV28 with TRBJ1-2; D might be TRBD1 (5 bases). Germline V gene sequence: CDR1 MDHEN, CDR2 SYDVKM. The CDR3 sequence is 14 residues long. V lost 7 bases and J lost 2, with 14 bases in between. The CDR3 loop is CASTVMGQNYGYTF. The CDR3 region has the DNA TGTGCCAGCACCGTAATGGGGCAAAACTATGGCTACACCTTC.

The V call is TRBV5-5, the J call TRBJ2-5; 10 positions match TRBD2. The germline CDR1 and CDR2 sequences are SGHKS and YYEKEE (reference sequence). After removal of 4 bases from V and 1 base from J, the junction contained 4 bases not matched to a gene. This CDR3 has 15 amino acids. CDR3 sequence: CASSSSGGTQETQYF. As DNA, the CDR3 is TGTGCCAGCAGCAGTAGCGGGGGGACCCAAGAGACCCAGTACTTC.

This clone is a singleton in its sample. CDR3 residues: CASSFQTSPTDTQYF. DNA for the CDR3: TGTGCCAGCAGCTTCCAGACTAGCCCCACCGATACGCAGTATTTT. This chain uses TRBV5-5 with TRBJ2-3, with 7 bases fitting TRBD2. J lost 6 bases, V lost 2 bases, and 9 bases had no gene match. The CDR3 length is 15 residues. Germline CDR1 reads SGHKS; CDR2 reads YYEKEE (reference sequence).

The gene calls are TRBV28 and TRBJ2-7; TRBD1 aligns across 8 bases. The CDR3 is made up of 14 amino acids. Losses at the gene ends were 5 bases for V and 3 bases for J; bases not matched to a gene: 6. CDR1 is MDHEN and CDR2 is SYDVKM in the germline V gene. The CDR3 here is CASSTLGQGYEQYF. Here the CDR3 DNA reads TGTGCCAGCAGTACCCTCGGACAGGGCTACGAGCAGTACTTC.

CDR3 loop: CASSATGDGYTF. CDR3 nucleotides: TGTGCCAGCAGCGCGACAGGGGATGGCTACACCTTC. The chain joins TRBV9 to TRBJ1-2; 8 bases fit TRBD1. Germline values: CDR1 SGDLS, CDR2 YYNGEE. V gave up 3 bases and J gave up 6 bases; unmatched junction bases: 1. CDR3 length: 12 amino acids.

The chain joins TRBV28 to TRBJ2-2; possible D gene TRBD2, 5 bases. The CDR3 spans 16 residues. Between the trimmed V and J ends, which lost 2 bases and 0 bases, there was a span of 10 bases. CDR1 is MDHEN and CDR2 is SYDVKM in the germline V gene. CDR3 DNA sequence: TGTGCCAGCAGTTTAGATGGCGGGCCGAACACCGGGGAGCTGTTTTTT. Its protein product is CASSLDGGPNTGELFF.

V usage is TRBV4-2 and J usage is TRBJ2-2; D gene uncertain. V lost 0 bases and J lost 6, with 14 bases in between. Germline CDR1 reads LGHNA; CDR2 reads YNFKEQ. This CDR3 has 16 amino acids. Here the CDR3 DNA reads TGTGCCAGCAGCCAAGACAGACCCGGCGGCCCCGGGGAGCTGTTTTTT. Translating gives CASSQDRPGGPGELFF.

This chain links TRBV5-3 with TRBJ2-1; TRBD2 agrees at 9 bases. TRBV5-3 is known as an ORF, though its function is uncertain. J was trimmed by 5 bases and V by 7 bases; bases with no gene match: 13. This CDR3 has 16 residues. The CDR3 loop is CARATSGGTGNNEQFF. In nucleotides, the CDR3 is TGTGCCAGAGCGACGAGCGGGGGGACCGGGAACAATGAGCAGTTCTTC.

The rearrangement joins TRBV7-3 to TRBJ1-4; possible D gene TRBD1, 5 bases. Germline V gene sequence: CDR1 SGHTA, CDR2 FQGTGA. The CDR3 spans 16 residues. V was clipped by 5 bases and J by 6 bases, with 19 bases between them. CDR3 in DNA: TGTGCCAGCAGCATACATAGGATGGGGCGCGATGAAAAACTGTTTTTT. Translating gives CASSIHRMGRDEKLFF. Variable domain in full (rest from reference TRBV7-3 and TRBJ1-4): GAGVSQTPSNKVTEKGKYVELRCDPISGHTALYWYRQSLGQGPEFLIYFQGTGAADDSGLPNDRFFAVRPEGSVSTLKIQRTERGDSAVYLCASSIHRMGRDEKLFFGSGTQLSVL.

The V call is TRBV13, the J call TRBJ1-1, with 8 bases lining up with TRBD1. V dropped 1 base and J dropped 6; count of bases not matched to a gene: 4. Germline CDR1 and CDR2: PRHDT and FYEKMQ (reference sequence). CDR3 length: 14 residues. CDR3 bases: TGTGCCAGCAGCTTAGAGGACAGGGTGGCTGAAGCTTTCTTT. Translated: CASSLEDRVAEAFF.

The rearrangement links TRBV12-5 to TRBJ1-2; no clear D gene. Germline V gene lookup returns CDR1 LGHNT and CDR2 FRNRAP. The CDR3 covers 12 residues. The V gene lost 6 bases and the J gene lost 4 bases, with 9 bases spanning the gap. The CDR3: CASGSGTYGYTF. As DNA, the CDR3 is TGTGCTAGTGGGTCGGGAACCTATGGCTACACCTTC. Supplemented by reference TRBV12-5 and TRBJ1-2, the full variable domain reads DARVTQTPRHKVTEMGQEVTMRCQPILGHNTVFWYRQTMMQGLELLAYFRNRAPLDDSGMPKDRFSAEMPDATLATLKIQPSEPRDSAVYFCASGSGTYGYTFGSGTRLTVV.

The chain joins TRBV5-4 to TRBJ1-3; D is perhaps TRBD1 (6 bases). The CDR3 is 15 amino acids. CDR1 is SGHNT and CDR2 is YYREEE in the germline V gene (reference sequence). Trimming took off 4 bases at V and 3 bases at J, with 14 bases between the two ends. CDR3 amino acids: CASSIRGGGGNTIYF. The CDR3 bases are TGTGCCAGCAGCATACGGGGGGGCGGTGGAAACACCATATATTTT.

V usage is TRBV2 and J usage is TRBJ1-1; 10 nucleotides match TRBD1. This CDR3 is 14 amino acids long. The junction had 9 bases not matched to a gene; V was cut back by 3 bases and J by 11 bases. From germline, CDR1 is SNHLY and CDR2 FYNNEI. The CDR3 spells CASSDGTGASRAFF. The CDR3 bases are TGTGCCAGCAGTGACGGGACAGGGGCTAGTCGGGCTTTCTTT.

The chain combines TRBV13 with TRBJ1-4, with 8 nucleotides matching TRBD1. CDR1 and CDR2 from the germline V gene are PRHDT and FYEKMQ (reference sequence). The CDR3 contains 14 residues. Trimming cost V 1 base and J 8 bases; bases outside gene matches: 3. The CDR3 is CASSLAGGMEKLFF. The CDR3 DNA reads as TGTGCCAGCAGCTTAGCAGGGGGCATGGAAAAACTGTTTTTT.

CDR3 in amino acids: CATSKGTSVSTDTQYF. In DNA, the CDR3 is TGTGCCACCAGCAAGGGGACTAGCGTTAGCACAGATACGCAGTATTTT. This rearrangement joins TRBV15 to TRBJ2-3; 10 nucleotides agree with TRBD2. Germline loops: CDR1 LNHNV, CDR2 YYDKDF (reference sequence). The CDR3 totals 16 residues. The junction had 4 bases not matched to a gene; V was cut back by 4 bases and J by 0 bases.

The chain carries TRBV5-1 and TRBJ2-5; TRBD1 matches at 7 bases. The CDR3 loop spans 15 amino acids. J gave up 5 bases and V 5 bases, and 12 bases lay outside the gene matches. Germline CDR1 and CDR2: SGHRS and YFSETQ. The CDR3 nucleotides read TGCGCCAGCAGAAACCGACAGGGCGTTCGTGAGACCCAGTACTTC. It specifies CASRNRQGVRETQYF. The variable domain in full, completed from reference TRBV5-1 and TRBJ2-5, reads KAGVTQTPRYLIKTRGQQVTLSCSPISGHRSVSWYQQTPGQGLQFLFEYFSETQRNKGNFPGRFSGRQFSNSRSEMNVSTLELGDSALYLCASRNRQGVRETQYFGPGTRLLVL.

Remarks on this clone: Other DNA sequences in the same sample also yield this CDR3. Here the CDR3 reads CASSQEGVSGNTIYF. DNA for the CDR3: TGTGCCAGCAGCCAAGAAGGAGTCTCTGGAAACACCATATATTTT. The V call is TRBV3-1 (or the pseudogene TRBV3-2), the J call TRBJ1-3; no clear D gene. V lost 0 bases and J lost 0, with 6 bases in between. The CDR3 is 15 residues long. The V gene's germline CDR1 is LGHDT and CDR2 YNNKEL (reference sequence).

V is TRBV18 and J is TRBJ2-3; tentatively, D is TRBD1 (6 bases). With 0 bases removed from V and 1 base from J, the gap between germline ends came to 17 bases. Germline CDR1 is KGHSH and CDR2 is LQKENI. The CDR3 spans 18 residues. The CDR3 nucleotides read TGTGCCAGCTCACCACCCTATGGGGGCCCCTCTCGCACAGATACGCAGTATTTT. It is translated as CASSPPYGGPSRTDTQYF.

V and J are TRBV6-5 and TRBJ2-6, with D possibly TRBD2 on 5 matching bases. Germline V gene lookup returns CDR1 MNHEY and CDR2 SVGAGI. The V end was cut by 2 bases, the J end by 2 bases, with 10 bases between. CDR3 length: 16 residues. In nucleotides, the CDR3 is TGTGCCAGCAGTTACATCGGGGTAGCTGGGGCCAACGTCCTGACTTTC. Translation: CASSYIGVAGANVLTF.

The rearrangement uses TRBV28 and TRBJ2-5, with D tentatively TRBD2 (6 bases). Trimming shortened V by 5 bases and J by 1 base, and 14 bases separated the two germline ends. Germline V lookup: CDR1 MDHEN, CDR2 SYDVKM. CDR3 length: 15 amino acids. CDR3 loop: CASSLPSEGQETQYF. CDR3 nucleotides: TGTGCCAGCAGTCTCCCATCGGAGGGCCAAGAGACCCAGTACTTC.